The following is a T cell receptor beta chain sequence with its context. This CDR3 contains 16 residues. The J segment lost 7 bases and the V segment lost 0 bases, leaving 9 bases of the junction unmatched. Germline V gene sequence: CDR1 MDHEN, CDR2 SYDVKM. This sample is part of a study of blood T cell repertoires in COVID-19. As for the study in general: Sites in the United States, Italy and Spain provided acute and convalescent COVID-19 samples.

In the source study's methods: From reference gene primer amplification, estimates of nucleated cell counts were derived. Generated by immunoSEQ multiplex PCR, the TCRdb table keeps only in-frame clones and is missing some. That table furnishes V, J and clone size, whereas the DNA furnished D and trimming. The sample has about 83,000 clones, 85% to 90% seen once. The chain joins TRBV28 to TRBJ1-5; 7 nucleotides line up with TRBD1. Sequenced: peripheral blood. This clonotype was obtained from a woman of 80 years or more in a cohort sampled during active or convalescent COVID-19. CDR3 nucleotides: TGTGCCAGCAGTTTATGGACAGGGCTTAAGGGACAGCCCCAGCATTTT. It is translated as CASSLWTGLKGQPQHF.